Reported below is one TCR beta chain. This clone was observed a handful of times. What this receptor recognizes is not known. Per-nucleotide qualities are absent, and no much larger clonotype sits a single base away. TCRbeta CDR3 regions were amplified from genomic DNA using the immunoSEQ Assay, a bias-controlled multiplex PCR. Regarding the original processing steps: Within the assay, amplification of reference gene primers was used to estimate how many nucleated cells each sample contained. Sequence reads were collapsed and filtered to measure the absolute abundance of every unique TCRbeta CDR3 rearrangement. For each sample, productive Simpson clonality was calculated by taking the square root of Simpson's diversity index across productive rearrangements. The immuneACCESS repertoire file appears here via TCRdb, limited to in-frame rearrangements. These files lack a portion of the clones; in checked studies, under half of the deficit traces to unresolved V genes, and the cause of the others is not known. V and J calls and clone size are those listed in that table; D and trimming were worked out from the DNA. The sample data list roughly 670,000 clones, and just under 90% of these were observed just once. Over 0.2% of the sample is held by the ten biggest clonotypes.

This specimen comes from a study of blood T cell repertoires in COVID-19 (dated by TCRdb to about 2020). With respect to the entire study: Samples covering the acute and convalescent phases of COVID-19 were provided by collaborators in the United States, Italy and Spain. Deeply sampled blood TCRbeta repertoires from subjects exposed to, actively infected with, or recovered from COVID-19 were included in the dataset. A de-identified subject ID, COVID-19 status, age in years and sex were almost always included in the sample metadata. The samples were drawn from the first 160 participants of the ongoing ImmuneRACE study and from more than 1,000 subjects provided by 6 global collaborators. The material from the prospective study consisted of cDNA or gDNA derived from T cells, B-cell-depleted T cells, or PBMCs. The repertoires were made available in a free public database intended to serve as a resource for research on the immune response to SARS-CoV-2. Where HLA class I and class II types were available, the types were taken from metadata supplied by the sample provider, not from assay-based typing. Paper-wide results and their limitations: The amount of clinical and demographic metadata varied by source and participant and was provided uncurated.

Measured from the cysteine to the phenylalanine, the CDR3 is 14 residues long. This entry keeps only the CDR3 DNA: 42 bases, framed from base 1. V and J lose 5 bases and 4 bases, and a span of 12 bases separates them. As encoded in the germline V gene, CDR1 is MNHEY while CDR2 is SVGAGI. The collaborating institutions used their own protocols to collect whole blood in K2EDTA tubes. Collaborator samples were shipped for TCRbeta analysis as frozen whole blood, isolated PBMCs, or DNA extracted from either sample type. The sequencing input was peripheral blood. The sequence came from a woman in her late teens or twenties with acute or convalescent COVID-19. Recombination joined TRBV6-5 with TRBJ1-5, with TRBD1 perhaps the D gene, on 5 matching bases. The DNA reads TGTGCCAGCAGTCCCAGGGACTCGAATCAGCCCCAGCATTTT. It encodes CASSPRDSNQPQHF.